This TCR beta chain was captured by sequencing in a study of human T cells and chemical hapten exposure. The time point here: pre-sensitization, week 0. As to treatment: therapeutic diphenylcyclopropenone sensitization with weekly scalp DPC. The sample holds many counts of this clonotype. TCRdb reanalysed the RACE reads using MiXCR and keeps one entry per CDR3 protein. The sample has fewer than 350,000 distinct CDR3 sequences; roughly 7.4% are singletons. CDR3 length: 15 residues. Looked up from germline, CDR1 is PRHDT and CDR2 is FYEKMQ (reference sequence). V was pared by 5 bases and J by 5 bases, with 16 bases between.

The sequences come from whole blood, collected in connection with sensitization to the hapten diphenylcyclopropenone (DPC). The J gene is TRBJ1-3, the V gene TRBV13; D gene uncertain. The source is a man younger than 35 with alopecia areata. Some clones in this sample may be carry-over from other donors' samples. CDR3 nucleotide sequence: TGTGCCAGCAGCACTGAGCCGATTGTGCGAAACACCATATATTTT. Its translation: CASSTEPIVRNTIYF.